Listed here are 29 T cell receptor beta chains from one sample, sequenced in a study of blood T cell repertoires in COVID-19. The repertoire was sequenced with immunoSEQ multiplex PCR; TCRdb's copy has only in-frame clones and lacks some. The sample yields a few hundred thousand clones, roughly 86% seen once. The source material was peripheral blood. Every receptor here comes from a human donor in a cohort sampled during active COVID-19.

This rearrangement joins TRBV19 to TRBJ2-1; 9 positions agree with TRBD1. The junction had 4 bases not matched to a gene; V was cut back by 3 bases and J by 1 base. CDR1 and CDR2 (germline): LNHDA, SQIVND (reference sequence). This CDR3 spans 16 amino acids. Here the CDR3 DNA reads TGTGCCAGTAGTATTATCGGGACAGGGTCCTACAATGAGCAGTTCTTC. Protein: CASSIIGTGSYNEQFF.

This clone was recorded many times. The chain links TRBV7-9 to TRBJ2-1, with 8 bases that match TRBD2. After removal of 2 bases from V and 9 bases from J, the junction contained 6 bases not matched to a gene. Per germline, CDR1 SEHNR and CDR2 FQNEAQ (reference sequence). CDR3 length: 14 residues. The CDR3, as DNA: TGTGCCAGCAGCTTATGGGGAAGCGGGAGTGAGCAGTTCTTC. Protein product: CASSLWGSGSEQFF.

The CDR3 region is CASSIRRGRKGNEQPQHF. CDR3 sequence (DNA): TGTGCCAGTAGTATCCGTAGGGGGAGAAAAGGGAATGAGCAGCCCCAGCATTTT. The rearrangement joins TRBV19 to TRBJ1-5, with D perhaps TRBD1 (6 bases). CDR3 length: 18 amino acids. CDR1 and CDR2 (germline): LNHDA, SQIVND (reference sequence). Trimming shortened V by 3 bases and J by 7 bases, and 25 bases separated the two germline ends.

The V gene is TRBV5-1, the J gene TRBJ2-7, with TRBD1 matching 10 bases. The ends lost 4 bases at V and 5 bases at J; junction bases unmatched: 6. The CDR3 extends over 14 amino acids. The germline gives CDR1 SGHRS, CDR2 YFSETQ. The CDR3 protein is CASSRDRGGDEQYF. The CDR3 DNA reads as TGCGCCAGCAGCCGGGACAGGGGTGGCGACGAGCAGTACTTC.

V usage is TRBV2 and J usage is TRBJ2-7; D ambiguous. V was trimmed by 7 bases and J by 4 bases, leaving 11 bases between them. The CDR3 spans 12 residues. Germline V gene sequence: CDR1 SNHLY, CDR2 FYNNEI. CDR3 DNA: TGTGCCAGCACCAAATCCGGGTACGAGCAGTACTTC. Amino acid sequence: CASTKSGYEQYF.

This chain uses TRBV10-1 with TRBJ2-5; 9 bases are a match to TRBD2. The germline gives CDR1 WNHNN, CDR2 SYGVQD (reference sequence). V shed 4 bases, J shed 0 bases, and the junction held 3 bases outside the gene matches. The CDR3 spans 15 residues. The CDR3 spells CASSGIAGDQETQYF. The CDR3 nucleotides are TGCGCCAGCAGTGGGATAGCGGGGGACCAAGAGACCCAGTACTTC.

The CDR3 protein is CASSLGGANEQYF. The CDR3, as DNA: TGTGCCAGCAGTTTGGGGGGGGCGAACGAGCAGTACTTC. V is TRBV27 and J is TRBJ2-7, with D perhaps matching TRBD2 (7 bases). V was cut by 3 bases and J by 5 bases, with 11 bases left in between. The CDR3 has 13 amino acids. Per the germline V gene, CDR1 is MNHEY and CDR2 is SMNVEV (reference sequence).

The DNA of the CDR3 is TGTGCCAGCTCAGTCACCGGGACAGGAGATGAAAAACTGTTTTTT. This sequence encodes CASSVTGTGDEKLFF. The chain links TRBV18 to TRBJ1-4; 8 bases match TRBD1. V gave up 5 bases and J gave up 6 bases; unmatched junction bases: 8. The CDR3 runs 15 residues. Germline V gene data show CDR1 as KGHSH and CDR2 as LQKENI.

The chain links TRBV6-5 to TRBJ2-1; no clear D. There are 13 residues in the CDR3. V was cut by 7 bases and J by 9 bases, with 16 bases left in between. The germline CDR1 and CDR2 sequences are MNHEY and SVGAGI. The CDR3 sequence is CASTYRVPGEQFF. DNA of the CDR3: TGTGCCAGCACCTACCGAGTGCCCGGTGAGCAGTTCTTC.

This chain joins TRBV6-5 and TRBJ2-1; D might be TRBD2 (5 bases). CDR3 size: 15 residues. The germline gives CDR1 MNHEY, CDR2 SVGAGI. Trimming took off 2 bases at V and 8 bases at J, with 16 bases between the two ends. CDR3 bases: TGTGCCAGCAGTTACAGGGTCGCCGGGAACGATGAGCAGTTCTTC. Its translation: CASSYRVAGNDEQFF.

This clone showed up just once. The chain combines TRBV7-2 with TRBJ2-5; perhaps TRBD2 as D (5 bases). Germline loops: CDR1 SGHTA, CDR2 FQGNSA. The CDR3 totals 12 residues. The ends were cut back, 6 bases at V and 4 bases at J, with 9 bases in the middle. CDR3 DNA: TGTGCCAGCAGGGAGCGGTCAGAGACCCAGTACTTC. This codes for CASRERSETQYF.

This chain connects TRBV18 to TRBJ1-5; weak D call: TRBD1 (6 bases). There are 14 residues in the CDR3. Deletions cut 3 bases from V and 3 bases from J, with 9 bases between. Per the germline V gene, CDR1 is KGHSH and CDR2 is LQKENI. The CDR3 nucleotides read TGTGCCAGCTCACCCAGGGACAACAATCAGCCCCAGCATTTT. As protein: CASSPRDNNQPQHF.

This chain joins TRBV27 and TRBJ2-1; 7 nucleotides agree with TRBD2. CDR3 length equals 17 residues. Germline values: CDR1 MNHEY, CDR2 SMNVEV (reference sequence). Unmatched junction bases numbered 14, after V lost 6 bases and J lost 3 bases. CDR3 loop: CASRRDPLAEDYNEQFF. CDR3 DNA sequence: TGTGCCAGCAGACGCGACCCCCTAGCGGAGGACTACAATGAGCAGTTCTTC.

This sequence joins TRBV5-5 and TRBJ1-1; the D is unclear. The CDR3 is made up of 16 amino acids. Germline CDR1 is SGHKS and CDR2 is YYEKEE (reference sequence). V lost 0 bases, J lost 0 bases, and 12 bases lay in between. As DNA, the CDR3 is TGTGCCAGCAGCTTGGTAGGTGACAACTTGAACACTGAAGCTTTCTTT. Translating gives CASSLVGDNLNTEAFF.

This sequence joins TRBV9 and TRBJ2-7, with a possible D match to TRBD2 (5 bases). The ends were cut back, 0 bases at V and 3 bases at J, with 10 bases in the middle. The CDR3 is 14 amino acids. From germline, CDR1 is SGDLS and CDR2 YYNGEE. The CDR3 bases are TGTGCCAGCAGCGTAGACCCTAGCCGCTACGAGCAGTACTTC. Translation gives CASSVDPSRYEQYF.

The gene calls are TRBV7-2 and TRBJ1-1; weak D call: TRBD1 (6 bases). Germline V gives CDR1 SGHTA, CDR2 FQGNSA. This CDR3 is built from 16 residues. The V end was cut by 1 base, the J end by 0 bases, with 12 bases between. CDR3 amino acids: CASSLGNREMNTEAFF. The CDR3 bases are TGTGCCAGCAGCTTAGGCAACAGGGAAATGAACACTGAAGCTTTCTTT. The full variable domain, in which reference TRBV7-2 and TRBJ1-1 provide the parts outside the CDR3, is GAGVSQSPSNKVTEKGKDVELRCDPISGHTALYWYRQSLGQGLEFLIYFQGNSAPDKSGLPSDRFSAERTGGSVSTLTIQRTQQEDSAVYLCASSLGNREMNTEAFFGQGTRLTVV.

This chain connects TRBV6-5 to TRBJ1-2, with 9 bases aligning to TRBD1. This CDR3 spans 15 amino acids. CDR1 MNHEY and CDR2 SVGAGI come from the germline V gene. V lost 2 bases, J lost 6 bases, and 7 bases stayed unmatched. The CDR3 here is CASSYQWDRANGYTF. DNA of the CDR3: TGTGCCAGCAGTTACCAATGGGACAGGGCGAATGGCTACACCTTC.

The chain recombines TRBV6-5 with TRBJ1-5; a weak D match, TRBD1 (6 bases). The CDR3 is made up of 15 amino acids. Deletions cut 0 bases from V and 6 bases from J, with 12 bases between. CDR1 is MNHEY and CDR2 is SVGAGI in the germline V gene. Written as DNA, the CDR3 is TGTGCCAGCAGTTACTCAAGACAGGTACGTCAGCCCCAGCATTTT. Translating it yields CASSYSRQVRQPQHF.

The chain employs TRBV30 and TRBJ1-5; D is perhaps TRBD1 (6 bases). The germline V and J ends were trimmed by 1 base and 3 bases, with 13 bases remaining between them. CDR1 and CDR2 from the germline V gene are GTSNPN and SVGIG (reference sequence). CDR3 size: 15 residues. The DNA for the CDR3 is TGTGCCTGGAGTGATAATACAGGGTTCAATCAGCCCCAGCATTTT. Protein sequence: CAWSDNTGFNQPQHF.

This chain uses TRBV6-5 with TRBJ2-7; 7 bases are shared with TRBD2. The germline V gene encodes CDR1 MNHEY and CDR2 SVGAGI. The CDR3 covers 14 residues. Germline trimming cut 4 bases from V and 3 bases from J; bases unmatched to any gene: 6. The CDR3 nucleotides read TGTGCCAGCAGTTCTCCGGGGACTAACTACGAGCAGTACTTC. Protein sequence: CASSSPGTNYEQYF.

Only one count was recorded for this clone. This rearrangement joins TRBV27 to TRBJ2-3, with 12 bases lining up with TRBD2. The V segment lost 5 bases and the J segment 5 bases; nucleotides outside the gene matches: 11. From germline, CDR1 is MNHEY and CDR2 SMNVEV (reference sequence). The length of the CDR3 is 17 residues. CDR3 residues: CASSVRLAGAKGDTQYF. CDR3 DNA sequence: TGTGCCAGCAGTGTGAGACTAGCGGGGGCCAAAGGAGATACGCAGTATTTT.

The V gene is TRBV4-1, the J gene TRBJ1-6; 8 positions match TRBD1. The CDR3 covers 16 residues. Germline CDR1 and CDR2: MGHRA and YSYEKL. With V trimmed by 1 base and J by 7 bases, 6 bases remained unmatched. CDR3 sequence reads: CASSQGQGLRNSPLHF. CDR3 sequence (DNA): TGCGCCAGCAGCCAAGGACAGGGGTTGAGAAATTCACCCCTCCACTTT.

Only one count was recorded for this clone. The V call is TRBV4-1, the J call TRBJ2-1; maybe TRBD2 (6 bases). V lost 1 base and J lost 15, with 10 bases in between. The germline V gene encodes CDR1 MGHRA and CDR2 YSYEKL. This CDR3 contains 11 residues. The CDR3 region is CASSQGLGWFF. CDR3 in DNA: TGCGCCAGCAGCCAAGGACTAGGTTGGTTCTTC.

V and J are TRBV7-9 and TRBJ2-5; 9 nucleotides line up with TRBD1. This CDR3 contains 16 residues. Germline CDR1 SEHNR, CDR2 FQNEAQ (reference sequence). After removal of 4 bases from V and 4 bases from J, the junction contained 10 bases not matched to a gene. The chain's CDR3 is CASSSRGTGSRETQYF. The CDR3 coding sequence is TGTGCCAGCAGCTCCCGTGGGACAGGGTCGAGAGAGACCCAGTACTTC.

The chain employs TRBV7-7 and TRBJ2-5; a possible D gene is TRBD2 (5 bases). This CDR3 is built from 14 residues. Germline V CDR1 and CDR2: SSHAT, FNYEAQ (reference sequence). V shed 2 bases and J shed 1 base, with 8 bases lying between them. CDR3 in amino acids: CASSLPGGQETQYF. The CDR3 DNA reads as TGTGCCAGCAGCTTACCCGGAGGCCAAGAGACCCAGTACTTC.

This sequence joins TRBV3-1 (or the pseudogene TRBV3-2) and TRBJ1-1; 8 bases match TRBD1. J was trimmed by 0 bases and V by 3 bases; bases with no gene match: 9. The V gene's germline CDR1 is LGHDT and CDR2 YNNKEL (reference sequence). The CDR3 runs 17 residues. As DNA, the CDR3 is TGTGCCAGCAGCCATTCCCCGACAGGGGCCATGAACACTGAAGCTTTCTTT. It yields the protein CASSHSPTGAMNTEAFF.

CDR3 in amino acids: CASSAPGQGWYEQYF. The CDR3 coding sequence is TGTGCCAGCAGCGCACCGGGACAGGGTTGGTACGAGCAGTACTTC. This chain links TRBV5-4 with TRBJ2-7, with 9 positions matching TRBD1. Germline loops: CDR1 SGHNT, CDR2 YYREEE (reference sequence). V trimming: 4 bases; J trimming: 4 bases; junction bases outside the gene matches: 9. The CDR3 runs 15 residues.

The DNA of the CDR3 is TGTGCCAGCAGGGGAGGGGTGAACACCGGGGAGCTGTTTTTT. It encodes CASRGGVNTGELFF. The chain recombines TRBV28 with TRBJ2-2; 7 bases line up with TRBD2. CDR1 and CDR2 from the germline V gene are MDHEN and SYDVKM. V lost 6 bases and J lost 1; bases outside the gene matches: 2. The CDR3 totals 14 residues.

This clone was seen only a few times. The chain links TRBV9 to TRBJ1-1, with D perhaps TRBD1 (6 bases). CDR3 length: 13 amino acids. Germline CDR1 SGDLS, CDR2 YYNGEE. The V gene lost 4 bases and the J gene lost 11 bases, with 18 bases spanning the gap. CDR3 nucleotides: TGTGCCAGCAGCCAGACACAGGGAGGGGGGGCTTTCTTT. Its protein product is CASSQTQGGGAFF.